This is a list of T cell receptor beta chains from one sample in a study of CD4 T cells in relation to SARS-CoV-2 and coronaviruses. Produced via immunoSEQ multiplex PCR; TCRdb's table is partial and in-frame only. Here the sample spans about 39,000 clones, about 79% being singletons. The antigens of these receptors remain unknown. The sample was naive CD4+ T cells from PBMCs, cultured in vitro. These receptors were obtained from an adult with COVID-19. Both conserved end residues are part of each CDR3. The D gene is left open where the match is weak. Not every row has a clone size; where given, it reads once, few, many or a size class.

len	d_gene	abundance	v_gene	j_gene	CDR3nt	CDR3aa
15	-	-	TRBV10-3	TRBJ2-5	TGTGCCATCAGTGAGTCTTCTGCTCGCCAAGAGACCCAGTACTTC	CAISESSARQETQYF
14	TRBD1	-	TRBV19	TRBJ2-7	TGTGCCAGTAGTATGGGACAGGGCCCCTACGAGCAGTACTTC	CASSMGQGPYEQYF
13	TRBD2	-	TRBV7-3	TRBJ2-1	TGTGCCAGCAGCCGAGGAGCGGGAGACGAGCAGTTCTTC	CASSRGAGDEQFF
15	-	-	TRBV7-3	TRBJ2-1	TGTGCCAGCAGCTTAAGCCTTAGCTCCTACAATGAGCAGTTCTTC	CASSLSLSSYNEQFF
15	-	-	TRBV3-1/TRBV3-2	TRBJ2-3	TGTGCCAGCAGCCCCCAAGGGACTAGCACAGATACGCAGTATTTT	CASSPQGTSTDTQYF
16	-	-	TRBV28	TRBJ1-5	TGTGCCAGCAGTTTAGGGGGGCTATATAGCAATCAGCCCCAGCATTTT	CASSLGGLYSNQPQHF
17	-	few	TRBV7-2	TRBJ2-4	TGTGCCAGCAGCCGGACTCCGGCGCGGGGAGCCAAAAACATTCAGTACTTC	CASSRTPARGAKNIQYF
17	TRBD2	few	TRBV7-6	TRBJ2-1	TGTGCCAGCAGCTTAGGTGCGGGAGGGCTCTCCTACAATGAGCAGTTCTTC	CASSLGAGGLSYNEQFF
15	TRBD2	once	TRBV4-1	TRBJ2-7	TGCGCCAGCAGCCAAGCTAGCGGGACCATCGGCGAGCAGTACTTC	CASSQASGTIGEQYF
14	-	-	TRBV7-8	TRBJ1-5	TGTGCCAGCAGCTTAGGGCAGATCAATCAGCCCCAGCATTTT	CASSLGQINQPQHF
13	-	few	TRBV6-5	TRBJ2-2	TGTGCCAGCAGCCCATGGGGCACCGGGGAGCTGTTTTTT	CASSPWGTGELFF
16	TRBD2	-	TRBV6-2/TRBV6-3	TRBJ2-3	TGTGCCAGCAGTTACGAGGCTAGCGGGGACACAGATACGCAGTATTTT	CASSYEASGDTDTQYF
16	TRBD2	-	TRBV7-8	TRBJ2-7	TGTGCCAGCAGCTTATCTTTCCCTAGCGGAACCTACGAGCAGTACTTC	CASSLSFPSGTYEQYF
15	TRBD2	-	TRBV6-5	TRBJ2-2	TGTGCCAGCAACCTAGCGGGAGGTGGCACCGGGGAGCTGTTTTTT	CASNLAGGGTGELFF
12	-	once	TRBV18	TRBJ2-1	TGTGCCAGCTCACCAGTACGGGATGAGCAGTTCTTC	CASSPVRDEQFF
17	-	-	TRBV5-3	TRBJ2-1	TGTGCCGGTCTGCGGGCCTGGACTCCTCACTCCTACAATGAGCAGTTCTTC	CAGLRAWTPHSYNEQFF
12	-	-	TRBV28	TRBJ2-7	TGTGCCAGCAGTCCCGCACAAGGGGAGCAGTACTTC	CASSPAQGEQYF
14	-	few	TRBV7-9	TRBJ1-1	TGTGCCAGCAGCTGGATGGAAATGAACACTGAAGCTTTCTTT	CASSWMEMNTEAFF
13	-	-	TRBV4-3	TRBJ2-1	TGCGCCAGCAGCCAAATCACTAGCAGTGAGCAGTTCTTC	CASSQITSSEQFF
14	-	-	TRBV2	TRBJ1-2	TGTGCCAGCAACTCGGACGGGCCAGCGAGTGGCTACACCTTC	CASNSDGPASGYTF
13	-	-	TRBV27	TRBJ1-1	TGTGCCAGCAGTCCCCACGACCCGACTGAAGCTTTCTTT	CASSPHDPTEAFF
14	TRBD1	-	TRBV4-2	TRBJ2-7	TGTGCCAGCAGCCAGCCCGGGACAGGAAGCGAGCAGTACTTC	CASSQPGTGSEQYF
13	-	-	TRBV7-9	TRBJ2-1	TGTGCCAGCACCCCAGCCTTATACAATGAGCAGTTCTTC	CASTPALYNEQFF
14	-	-	TRBV7-2	TRBJ2-7	TGTGCCAGCAGCTTAGCGCCGGGGCTCTACGAGCAGTACTTC	CASSLAPGLYEQYF
14	TRBD1	-	TRBV28	TRBJ1-5	TGTGCCAGCAGTCGACAGGGGGCTTGGCAGCCCCAGCATTTT	CASSRQGAWQPQHF
18	TRBD1	-	TRBV9	TRBJ2-7	TGTGCCAGCAGCGTAGAGGCACGGGGACAGGCAAACTCCTACGAGCAGTACTTC	CASSVEARGQANSYEQYF
14	TRBD1	-	TRBV27	TRBJ2-7	TGTGCCAGCAGTATGACAGGGGGTGCCTACGAGCAGTACTTC	CASSMTGGAYEQYF